This TCR beta chain is from a study of cytomegalovirus exposure and HLA in healthy donors. Whole-study findings and limits: Published work reported that the classifier diagnosed cytomegalovirus status with high specificity and sensitivity. Cytomegalovirus-associated status was assigned to approximately 160 TCR beta chains.

Separate from the roughly 710-subject first cohort, the roughly 120-subject validation cohort was the one that the donors belonged to. Worth noting for this clone: Its antigen is as yet unknown.

Clones were read by immunoSEQ multiplex PCR, and TCRdb kept only the in-frame ones, dropping some. The sample includes about 160,000 clones, 88% of them seen just once. The TCR originated in a man between 18 and 29 years old in good health and CMV-seronegative. Sequencing was carried out using PBMCs.

The CDR3 bases are TGCGCCAGCAGCGCCGGGACAGGGGGCCTGGATGAGCAGTTCTTC. This sequence encodes CASSAGTGGLDEQFF. This rearrangement joins TRBV5-1 to TRBJ2-1, with 12 bases identical to TRBD1. There are 15 residues in the CDR3. CDR1 and CDR2 (germline): SGHRS, YFSETQ. V lost 4 bases, J lost 8 bases, and 7 bases stayed unmatched. Full variable domain (rest looked up from reference TRBV5-1 and TRBJ2-1): KAGVTQTPRYLIKTRGQQVTLSCSPISGHRSVSWYQQTPGQGLQFLFEYFSETQRNKGNFPGRFSGRQFSNSRSEMNVSTLELGDSALYLCASSAGTGGLDEQFFGPGTRLTVL.